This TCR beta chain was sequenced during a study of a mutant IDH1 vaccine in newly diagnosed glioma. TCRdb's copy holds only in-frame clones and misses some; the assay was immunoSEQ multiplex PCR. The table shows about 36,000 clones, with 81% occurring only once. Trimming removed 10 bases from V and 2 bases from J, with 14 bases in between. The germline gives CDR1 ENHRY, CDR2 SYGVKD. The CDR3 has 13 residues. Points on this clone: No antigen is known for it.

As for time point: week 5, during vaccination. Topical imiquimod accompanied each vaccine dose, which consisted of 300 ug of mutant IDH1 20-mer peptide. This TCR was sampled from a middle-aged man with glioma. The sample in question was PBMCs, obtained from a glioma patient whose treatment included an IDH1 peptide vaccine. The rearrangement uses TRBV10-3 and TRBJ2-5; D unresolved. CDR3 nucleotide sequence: TGTGCCACTCGCCCAGATGATCAAGAGACCCAGTACTTC. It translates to CATRPDDQETQYF.